This TCR beta chain was obtained from a study of CD8+ T cells in alopecia areata. Findings and limits, study-wide: The study found TCR sharing across patients less clear than in mice, possibly for HLA reasons. Scalp clonality, along with expanded CD8+ clones among the top 100, was significantly decreased by tofacitinib. Lesional scalp, notably in alopecia totalis/universalis, had clonality above that of normal scalp.

Following extraction, RNA underwent reverse transcription to cDNA, which served as the sequencing template. Only in-frame clones appear in the TCRdb table, and some are missing; sequencing was by immunoSEQ multiplex PCR. The sample contains about 210,000 clones, roughly 64% of which appear only once. V shed 5 bases and J shed 7 bases, with 15 bases lying between them. The CDR3 is made up of 14 amino acids. Germline V gives CDR1 MNHEY, CDR2 SVGAGI. As to treatment: oral pan-JAK inhibitor, 5-10 mg twice daily. The sorting of PBMCs gave CD4+ and CD8+ T cells. Comments on this clone: What it binds is unknown.

This sequence was found in a human donor with alopecia areata. Sample: CD4+ T cells sorted from blood, taken at week 4, from a patient treated with tofacitinib. The V gene is TRBV6-5, the J gene TRBJ2-1; D perhaps matches TRBD1 (6 bases). The CDR3 DNA reads TGTGCCAGCAGTCGGGCAGGGGCTAGGAATGAGCAGTTCTTC. Translating it yields CASSRAGARNEQFF.